Below, 27 T cell receptor beta chains from the same sample are listed, as sequenced in a study of T cell responses to AZD1222 COVID-19 vaccine. Sequenced by immunoSEQ multiplex PCR; TCRdb stores in-frame clones only, minus some. Of about 85,000 clones in the sample, roughly 90% were seen once. The sequences come from peripheral blood, collected on day 0 of AZD1222 vaccination. These TCRs come from an adult in good health.

The rearrangement joins TRBV29-1 to TRBJ2-1; 9 bases agree with TRBD2. The CDR3 is made up of 13 amino acids. V was clipped by 1 base and J by 9 bases; unmatched bases: 4. Germline values: CDR1 SQVTM, CDR2 ANQGSEA. The CDR3 sequence: CSVEGAGGGEQFF. The CDR3 DNA reads TGCAGCGTTGAAGGAGCGGGGGGAGGTGAGCAGTTCTTC.

The V call is TRBV7-3, the J call TRBJ2-7; tentative D call: TRBD1 (5 bases). The CDR3 loop spans 13 amino acids. Trimming shortened V by 2 bases and J by 5 bases, and 10 bases separated the two germline ends. The germline gives CDR1 SGHTA, CDR2 FQGTGA. The DNA for the CDR3 is TGTGCCAGCAGCTTACTAGAAGGGGACGAGCAGTACTTC. Amino acids: CASSLLEGDEQYF. The complete variable domain, with remaining parts taken from reference TRBV7-3 and TRBJ2-7, reads GAGVSQTPSNKVTEKGKYVELRCDPISGHTALYWYRQSLGQGPEFLIYFQGTGAADDSGLPNDRFFAVRPEGSVSTLKIQRTERGDSAVYLCASSLLEGDEQYFGPGTRLTVT.

This chain connects TRBV6-5 to TRBJ1-6; tentatively, D is TRBD1 (5 bases). Trimming pared 6 bases from V and 8 bases from J, leaving 8 bases between. There are 12 residues in the CDR3. CDR1 and CDR2 from the germline V gene are MNHEY and SVGAGI. Here the CDR3 reads CASRVGDSPLHF. The CDR3 DNA reads as TGTGCCAGCAGGGTGGGGGATTCACCCCTCCACTTT.

This clone showed up just once. V gene TRBV5-1 combines with J gene TRBJ2-1; the D is unclear. CDR1 is SGHRS, CDR2 YFSETQ, per germline. There are 14 residues in the CDR3. V was shortened by 0 bases and J by 10 bases, with 14 bases between the two germline ends. The chain's CDR3 is CASSLDQPTHEQFF. The CDR3, as DNA: TGCGCCAGCAGCTTGGACCAGCCTACCCACGAGCAGTTCTTC.

This chain links TRBV13 with TRBJ1-1; D gene ambiguous. Germline V gene data show CDR1 as PRHDT and CDR2 as FYEKMQ (reference sequence). Trimming pared 2 bases from V and 8 bases from J, leaving 15 bases between. This CDR3 spans 14 amino acids. CDR3 in DNA: TGTGCCAGCAGCTTATTCCCAGGCCCTCCCGAAGCTTTCTTT. This encodes CASSLFPGPPEAFF.

The rearrangement links TRBV2 to TRBJ1-1; D unclear. Per the germline V gene, CDR1 is SNHLY and CDR2 is FYNNEI. This CDR3 has 12 residues. Between the trimmed V and J ends, which lost 4 bases and 3 bases, there was a span of 6 bases. The CDR3, as DNA: TGTGCCAGCAGTGCGGACGACACTGAAGCTTTCTTT. It is translated as CASSADDTEAFF.

The chain couples TRBV9 to TRBJ1-2; 7 positions match TRBD1. Germline V gives CDR1 SGDLS, CDR2 YYNGEE. The CDR3 sequence is 13 residues long. The J segment lost 8 bases and the V segment lost 0 bases, leaving 4 bases of the junction unmatched. The CDR3 DNA sequence: TGTGCCAGCAGCGTAGAGGGGGCAAAAGGCTACACCTTC. Protein: CASSVEGAKGYTF.

CDR3 nucleotides: TGTGCCAGCAGTCTCAGCGGGACAGGGGATCAGCCCCAGCATTTT. It specifies CASSLSGTGDQPQHF. The chain is built from TRBV6-5 and TRBJ1-5, with 10 bases aligning to TRBD1. Trimming took 5 bases from V and 5 from J; bases not matched to a gene: 6. Germline CDR1 and CDR2: MNHEY and SVGAGI. This CDR3 is built from 15 residues.

This clone has only a few counts. The V gene is TRBV10-3, the J gene TRBJ1-2, with TRBD1 matching over 9 bases. The CDR3 loop spans 17 amino acids. The ends lost 8 bases at V and 0 bases at J; junction bases unmatched: 13. The germline CDR1 and CDR2 sequences are ENHRY and SYGVKD. CDR3 sequence (DNA): TGTGCCATCCTCTCAGGACAGGGGACGGGAGCTAACTATGGCTACACCTTC. Protein: CAILSGQGTGANYGYTF.

The V and J genes are TRBV7-9 and TRBJ1-3; D is unclear. CDR3 size: 13 residues. V lost 5 bases, J lost 9 bases, and 14 bases lay in between. Per the germline V gene, CDR1 is SEHNR and CDR2 is FQNEAQ (reference sequence). CDR3 amino acids: CASSPLLDGTIYF. CDR3 in DNA: TGTGCCAGCAGCCCCCTTTTAGATGGCACCATATATTTT.

This rearrangement joins TRBV18 to TRBJ1-5; D is ambiguous. The germline V and J ends were trimmed by 0 bases and 2 bases, with 11 bases remaining between them. Per the germline V gene, CDR1 is KGHSH and CDR2 is LQKENI. The CDR3 loop spans 16 amino acids. CDR3 loop: CASSPPNGNGNQPQHF. The CDR3 DNA sequence: TGTGCCAGCTCACCACCAAACGGGAATGGCAATCAGCCCCAGCATTTT.

This clone was found a few times. The gene calls are TRBV2 and TRBJ1-2; 9 nucleotides match TRBD1. V shed 7 bases and J 2 bases; nucleotides not matched to a gene: 5. This CDR3 contains 14 residues. CDR1 and CDR2 (germline): SNHLY, FYNNEI. CDR3 sequence: CASIRGQGNYGYTF. The CDR3 coding sequence is TGTGCCAGCATCCGAGGACAGGGGAACTATGGCTACACCTTC.

The J gene is TRBJ1-1, the V gene TRBV18; 10 positions match TRBD1. The CDR3 is 16 residues long. Germline trimming cut 6 bases from V and 5 bases from J; bases unmatched to any gene: 12. Germline loops: CDR1 KGHSH, CDR2 LQKENI. The CDR3 nucleotides are TGTGCCAGCTCTCCCCGACAGGGGGCGGACGGAACTGAAGCTTTCTTT. Its protein product is CASSPRQGADGTEAFF.

The rearrangement links TRBV6-5 to TRBJ2-7, with 7 nucleotides matching TRBD1. Germline values: CDR1 MNHEY, CDR2 SVGAGI. The ends lost 6 bases at V and 3 bases at J; junction bases unmatched: 11. This CDR3 is built from 15 residues. CDR3 nucleotide sequence: TGTGCCAGCAGAAGTTCGTGGCAGGGGGTCTACGAGCAGTACTTC. It codes for CASRSSWQGVYEQYF.

The chain is built from TRBV3-1 (or the pseudogene TRBV3-2) and TRBJ2-1, with a tentative D call TRBD2 (5 bases). CDR1 and CDR2 from the germline V gene are LGHDT and YNNKEL (reference sequence). The germline V and J ends were trimmed by 3 bases and 2 bases, with 11 bases remaining between them. This CDR3 is built from 15 residues. CDR3 region: CASSQAAGTYNEQFF. The CDR3 DNA is TGTGCCAGCAGCCAGGCCGCCGGGACCTACAATGAGCAGTTCTTC.

The gene calls are TRBV18 and TRBJ1-4; a possible D gene is TRBD1 (5 bases). This CDR3 has 16 amino acids. The V end was cut by 4 bases, the J end by 8 bases, with 20 bases between. CDR1 and CDR2 (germline): KGHSH, LQKENI. The CDR3, as DNA: TGTGCCAGCTCACAAGCCCCGAGGCAGGGAGGCGAAAAACTGTTTTTT. Translated, it gives CASSQAPRQGGEKLFF.

V gene TRBV6-5 combines with J gene TRBJ2-7; the D call may be TRBD1 or TRBD2 (6 bases each). V shed 4 bases and J shed 2 bases, with 9 bases lying between them. CDR3 size: 13 residues. Germline CDR1 is MNHEY and CDR2 is SVGAGI. For the CDR3, the DNA is TGTGCCAGCAGTTCCGGGGGCACCTACGAGCAGTACTTC. Amino acid sequence: CASSSGGTYEQYF.

This clone was recorded once. This sequence joins TRBV7-9 and TRBJ1-2; 9 bases match TRBD1. This CDR3 spans 14 amino acids. V was pared by 5 bases and J by 4 bases, with 5 bases of the junction left unmatched. Germline loops: CDR1 SEHNR, CDR2 FQNEAQ (reference sequence). The CDR3 spells CASSPGQGIYGYTF. The CDR3 nucleotides are TGTGCCAGCAGCCCCGGACAGGGGATCTATGGCTACACCTTC.

V usage is TRBV4-2 and J usage is TRBJ2-7, with a weak D call TRBD1 (6 bases). The V end lost 0 bases, the J end lost 0 bases, and 15 bases lay between the germline ends. The CDR3 is 17 amino acids. Germline V gives CDR1 LGHNA, CDR2 YNFKEQ. In DNA, the CDR3 is TGTGCCAGCAGCCAAGAGACTGGCAGGGGCTTCTCCTACGAGCAGTACTTC. Translated, it gives CASSQETGRGFSYEQYF.

This chain connects TRBV27 to TRBJ2-1; 8 bases align to TRBD2. CDR1 and CDR2 (germline): MNHEY, SMNVEV (reference sequence). The V gene end was trimmed by 6 bases and the J gene end by 10 bases; junction bases not matched to a gene: 11. The CDR3 is 14 residues long. The CDR3 DNA is TGTGCCAGCAGAGGGGGAGTAGCGGGAAGAGAGCAGTTCTTC. Its protein product is CASRGGVAGREQFF.

This chain joins TRBV7-3 and TRBJ1-2; tentative D call: TRBD1 (5 bases). The CDR3 has 14 amino acids. Germline V gene data show CDR1 as SGHTA and CDR2 as FQGTGA. V lost 5 bases to trimming and J lost 8 bases, with 18 bases between them. CDR3 residues: CASSTSGTPAGYTF. The CDR3 DNA sequence: TGTGCCAGCAGCACCTCCGGGACTCCGGCGGGCTACACCTTC.

This chain connects TRBV27 to TRBJ1-1; 9 bases map to TRBD1. V gave up 6 bases and J gave up 4 bases; unmatched junction bases: 6. This CDR3 region has 14 residues. The germline gives CDR1 MNHEY, CDR2 SMNVEV (reference sequence). The CDR3 nucleotides read TGTGCCAGCAGACGACAGGGGGGGAGCACTGAAGCTTTCTTT. Translation gives CASRRQGGSTEAFF.

This rearrangement joins TRBV6-2 or TRBV6-3 to TRBJ1-4; possible D gene TRBD1, 5 bases. The CDR3 is 15 amino acids. V lost 5 bases and J 5 bases, leaving 15 bases between the germline ends. Germline V CDR1 and CDR2: MNHEY, SVGEGT. CDR3 region: CASSNPGTWNEKLFF. The CDR3, as DNA: TGTGCCAGCAGTAACCCCGGGACGTGGAATGAAAAACTGTTTTTT.

In nucleotides, the CDR3 is TGTGCCAGCACCCACAGGTCCTATAATTCACCCCTCCACTTT. Amino acid sequence: CASTHRSYNSPLHF. The V call is TRBV7-2, the J call TRBJ1-6, with D possibly being TRBD1 (5 bases). CDR1 and CDR2 (germline): SGHTA, FQGNSA. V was pared by 7 bases and J by 1 base, with 8 bases between. This CDR3 spans 14 amino acids.

This clone showed up just once. V gene TRBV24-1 combines with J gene TRBJ2-5; TRBD2 aligns across 7 bases. The CDR3 is 16 residues long. Per the germline V gene, CDR1 is KGHDR and CDR2 is SFDVKD. Unmatched junction bases numbered 10, after V lost 4 bases and J lost 3 bases. CDR3 coding DNA: TGTGCCACCAGTGACCCGGGTCGGGACTATGAAGAGACCCAGTACTTC. This translates into CATSDPGRDYEETQYF.

The CDR3 region is CASGPQGSVDYGYTF. The CDR3, as DNA: TGCGCCAGCGGCCCACAGGGATCCGTTGACTATGGCTACACCTTC. This chain links TRBV5-1 with TRBJ1-2, with D tentatively TRBD1 (6 bases). Trimming removed 7 bases from V and 3 bases from J, with 19 bases in between. The CDR3 is 15 amino acids. CDR1 is SGHRS and CDR2 is YFSETQ in the germline V gene.

This chain links TRBV19 with TRBJ1-2; D might be TRBD1 (6 bases). The CDR3 runs 12 residues. With 7 bases removed from V and 9 bases from J, the gap between germline ends came to 15 bases. Per the germline V gene, CDR1 is LNHDA and CDR2 is SQIVND (reference sequence). DNA of the CDR3: TGTGCCAGTAATACAGGGAGTTACAGCTACACCTTC. As protein: CASNTGSYSYTF.